The rows below give T cell receptor beta chains drawn from one sample of a study of shared clonotypes between healthy human individuals. The table came from immunoSEQ multiplex PCR; TCRdb's copy has only in-frame clones and leaves some out. The repertoire has 950,000 to 1,200,000 clones, approximately 77% of them found once; the top ten carry approximately 0.9%. The sequenced sample consisted of memory CD4+ T cells from PBMCs. These receptors all stem from a young man in good health. Some clones in this sample may be carry-over from other donors' samples. Each CDR3 is given with its conserved first and last residue. Fields, in order: J gene, D gene, V gene, CDR3 DNA, CDR3 protein. The D gene is left open where the match is weak.

j_gene: TRBJ2-7
d_gene: TRBD1
v_gene: TRBV27
CDR3nt: TGTGCCAGCAGTCCGTGGGACAGGGCAGACTACGAGCAGTACTTC
CDR3aa: CASSPWDRADYEQYF

j_gene: TRBJ2-3
d_gene: NA
v_gene: TRBV2
CDR3nt: TGTGCCAGCAAGGGCTATGGAACGGATACGCAGTATTTT
CDR3aa: CASKGYGTDTQYF

j_gene: TRBJ2-7
d_gene: NA
v_gene: TRBV30
CDR3nt: TGTGCCTGGGCGGGACAAAACTCCTACGAGCAGTACTTC
CDR3aa: CAWAGQNSYEQYF

j_gene: TRBJ2-3
d_gene: NA
v_gene: TRBV11-1
CDR3nt: TGTGCCCTGGGGGTAGGCGCAGATACGCAGTATTTT
CDR3aa: CALGVGADTQYF

j_gene: TRBJ2-5
d_gene: TRBD1
v_gene: TRBV15
CDR3nt: TGTGCCACCAGCTATAAACAGGGGTCCCAAGAGACCCAGTACTTC
CDR3aa: CATSYKQGSQETQYF

j_gene: TRBJ1-2
d_gene: NA
v_gene: TRBV11-2
CDR3nt: TGTGCCAGCAGCCAGGGGACAACCTATGGCTACACCTTC
CDR3aa: CASSQGTTYGYTF

j_gene: TRBJ2-1
d_gene: TRBD1
v_gene: TRBV5-5
CDR3nt: TGTGCCAGCAGCCCCCGGGTAGGGACAGGGCAAAATGAGCAGTTCTTC
CDR3aa: CASSPRVGTGQNEQFF

j_gene: TRBJ2-3
d_gene: TRBD2
v_gene: TRBV4-1
CDR3nt: TGCGCCAGCAGCCAAGATACACTAGCGGGAGTAGGTACGCAGTATTTT
CDR3aa: CASSQDTLAGVGTQYF

j_gene: TRBJ1-1
d_gene: NA
v_gene: TRBV28
CDR3nt: TGTGCCAGCAGCCCACAGTACACTGAAGCTTTCTTT
CDR3aa: CASSPQYTEAFF

j_gene: TRBJ2-1
d_gene: NA
v_gene: TRBV2
CDR3nt: TGTGCCAGCAGTGAAAACAGGCCCGCCTACAATGAGCAGTTCTTC
CDR3aa: CASSENRPAYNEQFF